These 21 T cell receptor beta chains were all obtained from the same sample, sequenced in a study of shared clonotypes between healthy human individuals. Sequencing used immunoSEQ multiplex PCR; TCRdb keeps in-frame clones, though not all of them. The table shows around 2.5 million clones, with 90% to 95% occurring only once. Specimen: naive CD4+ T cells from PBMCs. Subset indicated: CD45RA+ positively selected. The receptors derive from a man aged 18 to 30 in good health. Some clones in this sample may be carry-over from other donors' samples.

The gene calls are TRBV28 and TRBJ1-5; D gene unclear. Trimming took 5 bases from V and 6 from J, leaving 17 bases between them. This CDR3 spans 15 amino acids. CDR1 and CDR2 (germline): MDHEN, SYDVKM. The CDR3 sequence is CASSRASPWGQPQHF. The CDR3 DNA reads as TGTGCCAGCAGTAGAGCCTCACCCTGGGGTCAGCCCCAGCATTTT.

This chain connects TRBV4-2 to TRBJ1-5, with D unresolved. The ends were cut back, 0 bases at V and 2 bases at J, with 8 bases in the middle. Germline V CDR1 and CDR2: LGHNA, YNFKEQ. The length of the CDR3 is 15 residues. CDR3 region: CASSQEYLGNQPQHF. The CDR3 DNA reads TGTGCCAGCAGCCAAGAGTATTTGGGCAATCAGCCCCAGCATTTT.

The chain has TRBV7-3 and TRBJ2-1; 11 bases are a match to TRBD2. Germline trimming cut 5 bases from V and 9 bases from J; bases unmatched to any gene: 9. Germline lookup yields CDR1 SGHTA and CDR2 FQGTGA. The CDR3 extends over 15 amino acids. The chain's CDR3 is CASSQTSGSRTEQFF. CDR3 sequence (DNA): TGTGCCAGCAGCCAAACTAGCGGGAGTAGGACTGAGCAGTTCTTC.

The V and J genes are TRBV5-1 and TRBJ1-4; 8 nucleotides match TRBD1. Germline-derived CDR1 and CDR2 are SGHRS and YFSETQ. The CDR3 sequence is 16 residues long. V dropped 1 base and J dropped 4; count of bases not matched to a gene: 6. CDR3 sequence reads: CASSLPGTGNNEKLFF. In DNA, the CDR3 is TGCGCCAGCAGCTTGCCCGGGACAGGAAATAATGAAAAACTGTTTTTT.

The chain carries TRBV4-1 and TRBJ2-5, with 9 bases matching TRBD1. CDR3 length equals 14 residues. In germline, CDR1 is MGHRA, CDR2 YSYEKL. V was pared by 4 bases and J by 5 bases, with 5 bases of the junction left unmatched. CDR3 bases: TGCGCCAGCAGCCCGGGACAGGGACGGGAGACCCAGTACTTC. This sequence encodes CASSPGQGRETQYF.

J is TRBJ2-7 and V is TRBV6-4; weak D call: TRBD2 (6 bases). The CDR3 totals 19 residues. Trimming stripped 1 base from V and 2 bases from J, with 24 bases between. Germline-derived CDR1 and CDR2 are MRHNA and SNTAGT. The CDR3 region is CASSDLLPGTSCSPYEQYF. As DNA, the CDR3 is TGTGCCAGCAGTGACTTACTTCCCGGGACTTCTTGCAGTCCCTACGAGCAGTACTTC.

The chain uses TRBV5-5 and TRBJ1-5; D might be TRBD1 (5 bases). The CDR3 runs to 15 residues. Germline CDR1 SGHKS, CDR2 YYEKEE (reference sequence). Trimming cost V 1 base and J 0 bases, with 8 bases left between them. This CDR3 is CASSLSRDSNQPQHF. The CDR3, as DNA: TGTGCCAGCAGCTTGAGCAGGGATAGCAATCAGCCCCAGCATTTT. The full variable domain, its missing parts supplied by reference TRBV5-5 and TRBJ1-5, is DAGVTQSPTHLIKTRGQQVTLRCSPISGHKSVSWYQQVLGQGPQFIFQYYEKEERGRGNFPDRFSARQFPNYSSELNVNALLLGDSALYLCASSLSRDSNQPQHFGDGTRLSIL.

The chain joins TRBV5-1 to TRBJ2-7; D tentatively reads TRBD1 or TRBD2 (6 bases each). Germline loops: CDR1 SGHRS, CDR2 YFSETQ. The CDR3 sequence is 19 residues long. V dropped 4 bases and J dropped 4 bases, with 30 bases sitting between them. As DNA, the CDR3 is TGCGCCAGCAGCCCCGGGACAACCTTAGCGGTCCTGGGGGGTTACGAGCAGTACTTC. Protein sequence: CASSPGTTLAVLGGYEQYF.

This chain links TRBV9 with TRBJ2-5, with 11 positions matching TRBD2. Trimming removed 3 bases from V and 2 bases from J; junction bases left unmatched: 3. Germline CDR1 SGDLS, CDR2 YYNGEE. The CDR3 consists of 15 residues. CDR3 loop: CASSAGTSGQETQYF. CDR3 nucleotide sequence: TGTGCCAGCAGCGCCGGGACTAGCGGACAAGAGACCCAGTACTTC.

This chain connects TRBV28 to TRBJ1-5, with D perhaps matching TRBD1 (6 bases). V shed 4 bases and J shed 6 bases, with 19 bases lying between them. CDR1 is MDHEN, CDR2 SYDVKM, per germline. The CDR3 sequence is 16 residues long. As DNA, the CDR3 is TGTGCCAGCAGTTCACACAGACAGGAGAGGAGTCAGCCCCAGCATTTT. Translation gives CASSSHRQERSQPQHF.

The chain combines TRBV10-3 with TRBJ2-1; 13 bases agree with TRBD2. Germline CDR1 is ENHRY and CDR2 is SYGVKD. V was clipped by 6 bases and J by 1 base; unmatched bases: 15. The CDR3 extends over 20 amino acids. The CDR3: CAIRGSWTSGRSPSYNEQFF. The DNA of the CDR3 is TGTGCCATCAGGGGAAGCTGGACTAGCGGGAGATCCCCTTCCTACAATGAGCAGTTCTTC.

This sequence joins TRBV7-3 and TRBJ1-5; D unresolved. The germline gives CDR1 SGHTA, CDR2 FQGTGA. The V and J ends lost 1 base and 0 bases respectively, with 10 bases between them. The CDR3 extends over 16 amino acids. Here the CDR3 reads CASSLIGEASNQPQHF. CDR3 nucleotides: TGTGCCAGCAGCTTAATCGGGGAGGCTAGCAATCAGCCCCAGCATTTT.

The chain combines TRBV29-1 with TRBJ2-1; D ambiguous. Germline values: CDR1 SQVTM, CDR2 ANQGSEA. This CDR3 spans 10 amino acids. The CDR3 region has the DNA TGCACCACGGGCGAGGATGAGCAGTTCTTC. Translation: CTTGEDEQFF.

The chain has TRBV5-1 and TRBJ2-7; D might be TRBD2 (5 bases). Germline-derived CDR1 and CDR2 are SGHRS and YFSETQ. This CDR3 region has 14 residues. Trimming cost V 6 bases and J 2 bases, with 15 bases left between them. CDR3 DNA sequence: TGCGCCAGCAACCGGGATTGGGGTACCTACGAGCAGTACTTC. As protein: CASNRDWGTYEQYF. Complete variable domain (other parts from reference TRBV5-1 and TRBJ2-7): KAGVTQTPRYLIKTRGQQVTLSCSPISGHRSVSWYQQTPGQGLQFLFEYFSETQRNKGNFPGRFSGRQFSNSRSEMNVSTLELGDSALYLCASNRDWGTYEQYFGPGTRLTVT.

The rearrangement links TRBV2 to TRBJ2-7; D uncertain. Germline-derived CDR1 and CDR2 are SNHLY and FYNNEI. Trimming pared 6 bases from V and 4 bases from J, leaving 10 bases between. This CDR3 is built from 12 residues. CDR3 sequence (DNA): TGTGCCAGCAGGCCCTCACTTTACGAGCAGTACTTC. Translated: CASRPSLYEQYF.

Worth noting for this clone: Other DNA sequences of this sample code for an identical CDR3. The chain links TRBV6-5 to TRBJ2-3, with unresolved D. This CDR3 comprises 13 residues. The ends were cut back, 4 bases at V and 1 base at J, with 6 bases in the middle. The germline CDR1 and CDR2 sequences are MNHEY and SVGAGI. In DNA, the CDR3 is TGTGCCAGCAGTTCCCCTGGCACAGATACGCAGTATTTT. Encoded protein: CASSSPGTDTQYF.

V is TRBV5-4 and J is TRBJ2-5; 8 positions match TRBD2. CDR3 size: 14 residues. Looked up from germline, CDR1 is SGHNT and CDR2 is YYREEE (reference sequence). Unmatched junction bases numbered 10, after V lost 7 bases and J lost 5 bases. The CDR3 nucleotides read TGTGCCAGCGGGGCTAGCGGGCCCCGGGAGACCCAGTACTTC. Its translation: CASGASGPRETQYF. Using reference TRBV5-4 and TRBJ2-5 for the parts outside the CDR3, the full variable domain is ETGVTQSPTHLIKTRGQQVTLRCSSQSGHNTVSWYQQALGQGPQFIFQYYREEENGRGNFPPRFSGLQFPNYSSELNVNALELDDSALYLCASGASGPRETQYFGPGTRLLVL.

V and J are TRBV27 and TRBJ2-7; 12 bases fit TRBD2. CDR3 length equals 15 residues. With 5 bases clipped from V and 5 bases from J, the junction kept 7 bases outside the gene matches. The germline V gene encodes CDR1 MNHEY and CDR2 SMNVEV (reference sequence). CDR3 sequence reads: CASSPNLAGGNEQYF. CDR3 DNA sequence: TGTGCCAGCAGTCCGAATCTAGCGGGAGGGAACGAGCAGTACTTC.

The CDR3: CASSSTSRGQETQYF. CDR3 nucleotide sequence: TGTGCCAGCAGCTCGACTAGCAGGGGCCAAGAGACCCAGTACTTC. The chain combines TRBV5-4 with TRBJ2-5; TRBD2 is a possible D gene (7 bases). Germline assignment: CDR1 SGHNT and CDR2 YYREEE (reference sequence). This CDR3 has 15 residues. Trimming cost V 3 bases and J 1 base, with 13 bases left between them.

This clone is a singleton in its sample. The chain carries TRBV29-1 and TRBJ1-1; 8 positions match TRBD1. V dropped 0 bases and J dropped 11; count of bases not matched to a gene: 20. This CDR3 has 17 amino acids. Germline CDR1 is SQVTM and CDR2 is ANQGSEA. The CDR3 region is CSVEDIISDRGRLGAFF. The CDR3 DNA reads TGCAGCGTTGAAGATATAATATCTGACAGGGGAAGATTGGGGGCTTTCTTT.

Comment on this clone: Other DNA sequences in the sample encode the same CDR3. V usage is TRBV5-1 and J usage is TRBJ1-1; 7 nucleotides match TRBD1. Germline V gene lookup returns CDR1 SGHRS and CDR2 YFSETQ. This CDR3 region has 15 residues. Trimming cost V 0 bases and J 5 bases; bases outside gene matches: 7. The CDR3 sequence: CASSLVAQGGTEAFF. The CDR3 DNA reads as TGCGCCAGCAGCTTGGTCGCCCAGGGGGGGACTGAAGCTTTCTTT. Using reference TRBV5-1 and TRBJ1-1 for the parts outside the CDR3, the full variable domain is KAGVTQTPRYLIKTRGQQVTLSCSPISGHRSVSWYQQTPGQGLQFLFEYFSETQRNKGNFPGRFSGRQFSNSRSEMNVSTLELGDSALYLCASSLVAQGGTEAFFGQGTRLTVV.